This T cell receptor beta chain appears in the sequencing data of a study of T-cell reconstitution after alpha-beta-depleted transplantation in children. Unique molecular identifiers were incorporated when the TCRbeta library was constructed. TCRdb reprocessed the PCR reads via MiXCR and lists one record per CDR3 protein. The data show approximately 50,000 distinct CDR3 sequences, 40% to 60% seen once. Trimming left V 10 bases short and J 0 bases short, with 21 bases between. Germline V gene data show CDR1 as ENHRY and CDR2 as SYGVKD. This CDR3 is 16 amino acids long. A word on this clonotype: What it binds is unknown.

Study-wide findings and caveats: It was reported that alpha-beta T cells came from several hundred expanded graft clones (about two months after transplant).

This receptor was taken from a boy under two years old with SCID, due to receive a stem cell transplant. This chain links TRBV10-3 with TRBJ1-1; D unresolved. This specimen was peripheral blood, taken before TCRalphabeta/CD19-depleted stem cell transplant. The CDR3 sequence: CATGGLDGGMNTEAFF. The CDR3, as DNA: TGTGCCACAGGAGGATTGGACGGAGGGATGAACACTGAAGCTTTCTTT.